These T cell receptor beta chains were read from a single sample in a study of cytomegalovirus exposure and HLA in healthy donors. Using immunoSEQ multiplex PCR, the repertoire was profiled, and TCRdb retains in-frame clones only, with some absent. This table has 99,000 or so clones, about a tenth appearing once. Source material: PBMCs. Every receptor here comes from a man between 35 and 55 years old in good health and CMV-seropositive. Both conserved end residues are part of each CDR3. A D gene is named only where the DNA matches it firmly. A row's size may be missing; if present it is once, few, many or a size class.

j_call | v_call | d_call | clone_size | cdr3_nt | cdr3_aa
TRBJ2-2 | TRBV4-2 | TRBD2 | few | TGTGCCAGCAGCCAAGATAGCGGGAGGAACACCGGGGAGCTGTTTTTT | CASSQDSGRNTGELFF
TRBJ2-7 | TRBV7-9 | NA | NA | TGTGCCAGCAGCCGGACAGTGAAGAGCTCCTACGAGCAGTACTTC | CASSRTVKSSYEQYF
TRBJ1-5 | TRBV2 | NA | NA | TGTGCCAGCATGCAGGCAGGGTATCAGCCCCAGCATTTT | CASMQAGYQPQHF
TRBJ1-2 | TRBV25-1 | NA | NA | TGTGCCAGCAGTGAATTGGGCCCGAATAACTATGGCTACACCTTC | CASSELGPNNYGYTF
TRBJ2-7 | TRBV2 | TRBD1 | NA | TGTGCCAGCAGTGAAAAGGGACAGCTATCCTACGAGCAGTACTTC | CASSEKGQLSYEQYF
TRBJ1-1 | TRBV13 | TRBD1 | few | TGTGCCAGCAGCCCAGCGGGACAGGAGAACACTGAAGCTTTCTTT | CASSPAGQENTEAFF
TRBJ2-7 | TRBV10-3 | NA | few | TGTGCCACCCTCTGGCGGGAAAGCTACGAGCAGTACTTC | CATLWRESYEQYF
TRBJ1-5 | TRBV7-9 | TRBD1 | NA | TGTGCCAGCAGCTTAGGGGCCGGGACAGGGAACCATCAGCCCCAGCATTTT | CASSLGAGTGNHQPQHF
TRBJ1-1 | TRBV13 | NA | NA | TGTGCCAGCAGCTCCGGTGAGACCCAGGCTGAAGCTTTCTTT | CASSSGETQAEAFF
TRBJ1-1 | TRBV14 | NA | NA | TGTGCCAGCAGCCAAGATCTCGGAACTATGAACACTGAAGCTTTCTTT | CASSQDLGTMNTEAFF
TRBJ2-7 | TRBV27 | NA | few | TGTGCCAGCAGTTTAGGGAGGAGGGAATACGAGCAGTACTTC | CASSLGRREYEQYF
TRBJ2-7 | TRBV5-1 | TRBD2 | few | TGCGCCAGCAGCAGTAGCGGGACTTACGAGCAGTACTTC | CASSSSGTYEQYF
TRBJ2-2 | TRBV5-1 | TRBD2 | few | TGCGCCAGCAGCTTGGAGCGGGGTAACACCGGGGAGCTGTTTTTT | CASSLERGNTGELFF
TRBJ2-1 | TRBV30 | TRBD2 | few | TGTGCCTGGAGTGTACGTGGAAGACTAGCGGGGTACAATGAGCAGTTCTTC | CAWSVRGRLAGYNEQFF
TRBJ2-2 | TRBV27 | NA | few | TGTGCCAGCAGTTCCGGACAGTACACCGGGGAGCTGTTTTTT | CASSSGQYTGELFF
TRBJ2-7 | TRBV5-6 | NA | NA | TGTGCCAGCAGCTTCCCCTCGGACAATCCCTACGAGCAGTACTTC | CASSFPSDNPYEQYF
TRBJ1-2 | TRBV6-5 | NA | few | TGTGCCAGCAGTTATAACAGGGATGGCTACACCTTC | CASSYNRDGYTF
TRBJ2-7 | TRBV18 | TRBD2 | few | TGTGCCAGCTCAGTAGCGGGAGGTGGATCCTACGAGCAGTACTTC | CASSVAGGGSYEQYF
TRBJ2-2 | TRBV7-9 | NA | NA | TGTGCCAGCAGTCTCGGGGAGCTGTTTTTT | CASSLGELFF
TRBJ2-7 | TRBV19 | NA | many | TGTGCCAGTAGTTGGACAGTCGAGGGGGAGCAGTACTTC | CASSWTVEGEQYF
TRBJ2-3 | TRBV11-3 | TRBD1 | NA | TGTGCCAGCATAGGACAGGGGGTAGATACGCAGTATTTT | CASIGQGVDTQYF
TRBJ2-1 | TRBV30 | TRBD2 | few | TGTGCCTGGAGCGCCGGGACTAGCGGCGATGAGCAGTTCTTC | CAWSAGTSGDEQFF
TRBJ2-1 | TRBV15 | TRBD2 | NA | TGTGCCACCAGCAGAGATCTAGCGGGAGGGTTCTATGAGCAGTTCTTC | CATSRDLAGGFYEQFF
TRBJ2-5 | TRBV1 | NA | few | TGCACCAGCGGTACTAGCGGGAGGGAAGAGACCCAGTACTTC | CTSGTSGREETQYF
TRBJ2-1 | TRBV5-4 | TRBD2 | few | TGTGCCAGCAGCGGGGGACTAGCGGGAGGGAACTCCTACAATGAGCAGTTCTTC | CASSGGLAGGNSYNEQFF
TRBJ2-1 | TRBV11-3 | TRBD2 | few | TGTGCCAGCAGAACCGGACTAGCGGGAGGGCCGTCCTACAATGAGCAGTTCTTC | CASRTGLAGGPSYNEQFF
TRBJ2-2 | TRBV2 | TRBD1 | few | TGTGCCAGCAATGGGGACAGGCTACAGAACACCGGGGAGCTGTTTTTT | CASNGDRLQNTGELFF
TRBJ2-3 | TRBV6-4 | NA | few | TGTGCCAGCAGTGACTCGTCCAACACAGATACGCAGTATTTT | CASSDSSNTDTQYF
TRBJ1-2 | TRBV27 | NA | few | TGTGCCAGCAGTCCGACAGAAAACTATGGCTACACCTTC | CASSPTENYGYTF
TRBJ1-1 | TRBV4-1 | TRBD1 | few | TGCGCCAGCAGCCGGGCCGGACAGGGGGCAACGAACACTGAAGCTTTCTTT | CASSRAGQGATNTEAFF
TRBJ2-1 | TRBV4-2 | NA | few | TGTGCCAGCAGCCAATCTCACCAGGGTGATGAGCAGTTCTTC | CASSQSHQGDEQFF
TRBJ2-5 | TRBV19 | NA | NA | TGTGCCAGTAGTAGAGAATGGGGGCTCGAGACCCAGTACTTC | CASSREWGLETQYF
TRBJ2-1 | TRBV7-3 | TRBD2 | many | TGTGCCAGCAGCCTAGAATGGGGACTAGCGGGAGGGCCTTTTGGGAATGAGCAGTTCTTC | CASSLEWGLAGGPFGNEQFF
TRBJ2-1 | TRBV9 | TRBD2 | few | TGTGCCAGCAGCGGCAGCGGGAGCTCCTACAATGAGCAGTTCTTC | CASSGSGSSYNEQFF
TRBJ2-7 | TRBV28 | NA | NA | TGTGCCAGCAGGCTCCGGACTTACGAGCAGTACTTC | CASRLRTYEQYF
TRBJ2-1 | TRBV7-6 | NA | NA | TGTGCCAGCAGCTTAGGTGGAGTCTACAATGAGCAGTTCTTC | CASSLGGVYNEQFF
TRBJ2-2 | TRBV2 | TRBD1 | few | TGTGCCAGCAGACCGGGACAGGCGAACACCGGGGAGCTGTTTTTT | CASRPGQANTGELFF
TRBJ2-1 | TRBV7-6 | TRBD2 | few | TGTGCCAGCAGCTTATTCGCGGCTAGCGGGAGGGCCGGGGAGCAGTTCTTC | CASSLFAASGRAGEQFF
TRBJ2-3 | TRBV5-6 | TRBD2 | few | TGTGCCAGCAGCTTGGGCGGGAGAGATACGCAGTATTTT | CASSLGGRDTQYF
TRBJ2-2 | TRBV5-3 | TRBD2 | few | TGTGCCAGAAGCTTGAACAGCGGGAGAAACGTCACCGGGGAGCTGTTTTTT | CARSLNSGRNVTGELFF
TRBJ2-3 | TRBV4-1 | NA | NA | TGCGCCAGCAGCCAACAGACGACACCTCCTAGCACAGATACGCAGTATTTT | CASSQQTTPPSTDTQYF
TRBJ2-5 | TRBV6-1 | TRBD2 | many | TGTGCCAGCAGTGAACTAGCGGGAGGGCCAGAGACCCAGTACTTC | CASSELAGGPETQYF
TRBJ2-7 | TRBV4-3 | TRBD2 | NA | TGCGCCAGCAGCCAAGCCCTAGGGACTAGCGGCGGTGGCTACGAGCAGTACTTC | CASSQALGTSGGGYEQYF
TRBJ2-7 | TRBV30 | TRBD1 | NA | TGTGCCTGGAGGTCCACAGGGGACGAGCAGTACTTC | CAWRSTGDEQYF
TRBJ1-2 | TRBV14 | NA | NA | TGTGCCAGCAGCCAGGCCCCACACACAGGGCTCTATGGCTACACCTTC | CASSQAPHTGLYGYTF
TRBJ1-6 | TRBV7-6 | TRBD1 | NA | TGTGCCAGCAGCAAGGGACAGGGGTATTCACCCCTCCACTTT | CASSKGQGYSPLHF
TRBJ1-4 | TRBV25-1 | NA | NA | TGTGCCAGCAGCTCAGAGGGGGTCGAACTGTTTTTT | CASSSEGVELFF
TRBJ1-3 | TRBV4-1 | NA | NA | TGCGCCAGCAGCCAAAGGACAGCCGGAAACACCATATATTTT | CASSQRTAGNTIYF
TRBJ1-4 | TRBV2 | TRBD1 | few | TGTGCCAGCAGTGAAGGGGGGACAGGGCGCGAAAAACTGTTTTTT | CASSEGGTGREKLFF
TRBJ2-6 | TRBV9 | TRBD1 | NA | TGTGCCAGCAGCTCGACCGGACAGGGATCTCTCAACAACGTCCTGACTTTC | CASSSTGQGSLNNVLTF
TRBJ2-7 | TRBV4-3 | NA | NA | TGCGCCAGCAGCCAAGAGGTGGCAGGACTCTCCTACGAGCAGTACTTC | CASSQEVAGLSYEQYF
TRBJ2-7 | TRBV13 | TRBD1 | few | TGTGCCAGCAGCTTGGGGGACAGTTCCTACGAGCAGTACTTC | CASSLGDSSYEQYF
TRBJ2-5 | TRBV12-5 | NA | NA | TGTGCTAGTGGTTTGGTACCCCCCGGGGAGACCCAGTACTTC | CASGLVPPGETQYF
TRBJ1-5 | TRBV6-5 | NA | NA | TGTGCCAGCAGTTCAAGGGGATGGCCCCAGCATTTT | CASSSRGWPQHF
TRBJ1-5 | TRBV27 | TRBD1 | NA | TGTGCCAGCAGACCGGGACAGCACAATCAGCCCCAGCATTTT | CASRPGQHNQPQHF
TRBJ1-2 | TRBV29-1 | TRBD1 | NA | TGCAGCGTTGACCAAACTCCGACAGGGGGGAACTCCTATGGCTACACCTTC | CSVDQTPTGGNSYGYTF